This entry features one T cell receptor (beta chain) sequence. Its antigen remains unidentified. This entry belongs to a study of identifying expanded T cells in peripheral blood. Study-wide results and limits: Differentially abundant clones: about 1.2 between replicates, around 17 at 2 to 3 weeks, less than 20 at four.

The CDR3 totals 13 residues. The germline gives CDR1 SGDLS, CDR2 YYNGEE. Trimming stripped 4 bases from V and 1 base from J, with 8 bases between. No infections or other immune events were documented during collection. Method: immunoSEQ multiplex PCR; TCRdb's copy keeps in-frame clones and lacks some. The sample gives approximately 58,000 clones, about 80% of which show up once; approximately 17% is in the top ten. Sequencing input: blood. This TCR derives from a person aged 18 to 70 in good health. The chain carries TRBV9 and TRBJ1-1; D is uncertain. The CDR3 nucleotides read TGTGCCAGCAGCTTGGGCCGGAACACTGAAGCTTTCTTT. Its protein product is CASSLGRNTEAFF.